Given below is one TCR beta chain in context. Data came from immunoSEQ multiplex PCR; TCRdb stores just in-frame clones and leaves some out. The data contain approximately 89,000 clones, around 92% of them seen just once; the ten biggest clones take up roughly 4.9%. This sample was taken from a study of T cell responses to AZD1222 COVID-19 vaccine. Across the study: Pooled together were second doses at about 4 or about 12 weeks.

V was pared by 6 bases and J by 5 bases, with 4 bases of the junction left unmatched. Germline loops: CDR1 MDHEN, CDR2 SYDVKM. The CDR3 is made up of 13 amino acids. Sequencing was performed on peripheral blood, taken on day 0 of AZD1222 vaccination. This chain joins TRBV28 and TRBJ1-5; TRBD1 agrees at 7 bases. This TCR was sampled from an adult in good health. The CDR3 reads CASRQGPDQPQHF. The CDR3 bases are TGTGCCAGCAGACAGGGGCCGGATCAGCCCCAGCATTTT.